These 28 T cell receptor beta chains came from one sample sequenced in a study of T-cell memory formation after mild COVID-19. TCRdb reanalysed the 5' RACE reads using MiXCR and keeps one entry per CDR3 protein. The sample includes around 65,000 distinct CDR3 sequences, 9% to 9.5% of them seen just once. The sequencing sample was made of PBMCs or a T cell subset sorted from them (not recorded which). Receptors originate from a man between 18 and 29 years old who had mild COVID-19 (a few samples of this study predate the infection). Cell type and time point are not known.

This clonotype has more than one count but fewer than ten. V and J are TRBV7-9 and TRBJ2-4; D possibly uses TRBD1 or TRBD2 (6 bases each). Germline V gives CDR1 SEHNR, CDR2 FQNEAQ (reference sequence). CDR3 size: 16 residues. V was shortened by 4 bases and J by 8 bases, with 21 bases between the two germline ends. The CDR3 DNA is TGTGCCAGCAGCTCCAAGGGGGGAGATCCTTGGGACATTCAGTACTTC. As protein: CASSSKGGDPWDIQYF.

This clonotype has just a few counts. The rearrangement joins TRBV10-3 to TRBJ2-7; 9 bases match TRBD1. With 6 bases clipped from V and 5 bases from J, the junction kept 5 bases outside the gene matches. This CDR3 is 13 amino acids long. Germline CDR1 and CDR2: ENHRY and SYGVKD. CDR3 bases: TGTGCCATCAGGGGTACAGGGGGCAACGAGCAGTACGTC. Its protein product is CAIRGTGGNEQYV.

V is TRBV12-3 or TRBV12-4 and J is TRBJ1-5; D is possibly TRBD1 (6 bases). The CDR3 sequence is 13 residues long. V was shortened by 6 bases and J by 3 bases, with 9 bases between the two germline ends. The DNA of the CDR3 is TGTGCCAGCAGGGACAGCAACAATCAGCCCCAGCATTTT. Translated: CASRDSNNQPQHF.

In nucleotides, the CDR3 is TGTGCCAGCAGCCGATTCAGGGGGTCTAGGGACACTGAAGCTTTCTTT. This codes for CASSRFRGSRDTEAFF. The genes are TRBV7-9 and TRBJ1-1; TRBD1 matches at 7 bases. CDR3 length: 16 amino acids. The V segment lost 5 bases and the J segment 3 bases; nucleotides outside the gene matches: 12. Germline CDR1 is SEHNR and CDR2 is FQNEAQ (reference sequence).

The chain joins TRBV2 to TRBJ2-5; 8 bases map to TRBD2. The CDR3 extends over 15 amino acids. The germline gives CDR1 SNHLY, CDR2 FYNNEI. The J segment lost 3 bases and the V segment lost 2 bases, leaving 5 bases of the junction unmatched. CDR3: CASSEIRGGEETQYF. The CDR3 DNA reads TGTGCCAGCAGTGAAATACGGGGGGGTGAAGAGACCCAGTACTTC. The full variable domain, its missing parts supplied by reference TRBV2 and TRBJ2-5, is EPEVTQTPSHQVTQMGQEVILRCVPISNHLYFYWYRQILGQKVEFLVSFYNNEISEKSEIFDDQFSVERPDGSNFTLKIRSTKLEDSAMYFCASSEIRGGEETQYFGPGTRLLVL.

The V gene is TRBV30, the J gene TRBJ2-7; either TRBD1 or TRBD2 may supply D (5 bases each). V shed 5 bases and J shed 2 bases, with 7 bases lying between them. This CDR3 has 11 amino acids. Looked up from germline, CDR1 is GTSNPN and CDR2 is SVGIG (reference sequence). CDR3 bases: TGTGCCTGGGGGGACGCCTACGAGCAGTACTTC. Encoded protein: CAWGDAYEQYF.

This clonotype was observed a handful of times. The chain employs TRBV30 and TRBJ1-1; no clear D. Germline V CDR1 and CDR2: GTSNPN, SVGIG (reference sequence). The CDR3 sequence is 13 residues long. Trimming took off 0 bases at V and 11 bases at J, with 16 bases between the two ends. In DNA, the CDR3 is TGTGCCTGGAGTGTTTCTACGGCCCGCGTGGCTTTCTTT. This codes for CAWSVSTARVAFF. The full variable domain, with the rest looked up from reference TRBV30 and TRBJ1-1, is SQTIHQWPATLVQPVGSPLSLECTVEGTSNPNLYWYRQAAGRGLQLLFYSVGIGQISSEVPQNLSASRPQDRQFILSSKKLLLSDSGFYLCAWSVSTARVAFFGQGTRLTVV.

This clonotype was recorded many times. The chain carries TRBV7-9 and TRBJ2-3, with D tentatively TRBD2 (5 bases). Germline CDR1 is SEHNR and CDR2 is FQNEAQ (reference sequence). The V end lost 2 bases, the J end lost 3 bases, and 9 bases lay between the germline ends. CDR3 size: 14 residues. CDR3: CASSLPRVTDTQYF. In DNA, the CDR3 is TGTGCCAGCAGCTTACCGCGGGTAACAGATACGCAGTATTTT.

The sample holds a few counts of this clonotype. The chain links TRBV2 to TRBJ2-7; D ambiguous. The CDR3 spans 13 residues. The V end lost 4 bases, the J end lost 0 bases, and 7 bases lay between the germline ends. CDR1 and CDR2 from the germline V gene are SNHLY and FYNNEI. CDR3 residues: CASSGQTSYEQYF. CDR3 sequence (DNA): TGTGCCAGCAGTGGCCAGACCTCCTACGAGCAGTACTTC.

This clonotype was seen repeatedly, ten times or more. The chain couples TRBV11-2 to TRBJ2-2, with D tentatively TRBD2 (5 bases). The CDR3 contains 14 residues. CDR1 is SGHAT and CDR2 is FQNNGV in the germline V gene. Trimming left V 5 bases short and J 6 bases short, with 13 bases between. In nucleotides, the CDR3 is TGTGCCAGCAGCCCGCTGGAGGTCGCCGGGGAGCTGTTTTTT. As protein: CASSPLEVAGELFF.

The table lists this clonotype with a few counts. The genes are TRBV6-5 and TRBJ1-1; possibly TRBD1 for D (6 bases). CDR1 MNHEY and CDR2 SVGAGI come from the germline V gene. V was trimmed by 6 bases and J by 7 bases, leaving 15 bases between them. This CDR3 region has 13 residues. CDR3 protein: CASRPTGINEAFF. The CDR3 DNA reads TGTGCCAGCAGACCCACAGGGATTAATGAAGCTTTCTTT.

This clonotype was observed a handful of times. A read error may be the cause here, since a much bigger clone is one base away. This CDR3 reads CASSYGQGNTEAFF. CDR3 in DNA: TGTGCCAGCAGTTACGGACAGGGGAACACTGAAGCTTTCTTT. The rearrangement uses TRBV6-6 and TRBJ1-1; TRBD1 agrees at 8 bases. In germline, CDR1 is MNHNY, CDR2 SVGAGI (reference sequence). CDR3 length equals 14 residues. Germline trimming cut 2 bases from V and 1 base from J; bases unmatched to any gene: 0.

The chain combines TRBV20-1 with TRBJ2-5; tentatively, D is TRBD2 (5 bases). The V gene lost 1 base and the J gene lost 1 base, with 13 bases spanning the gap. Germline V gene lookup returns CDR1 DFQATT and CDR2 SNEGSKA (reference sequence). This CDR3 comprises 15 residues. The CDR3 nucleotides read TGCAGTGCTAGAGGCTCGGCTAGCAGCCAAGAGACCCAGTACTTC. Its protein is CSARGSASSQETQYF.

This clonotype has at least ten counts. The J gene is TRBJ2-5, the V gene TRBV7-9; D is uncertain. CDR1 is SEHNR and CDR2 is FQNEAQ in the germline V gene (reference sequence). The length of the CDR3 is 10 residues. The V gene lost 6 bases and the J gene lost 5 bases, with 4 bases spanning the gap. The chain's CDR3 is CASSLETQYF. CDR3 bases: TGTGCCAGCAGTCTGGAGACCCAGTACTTC.

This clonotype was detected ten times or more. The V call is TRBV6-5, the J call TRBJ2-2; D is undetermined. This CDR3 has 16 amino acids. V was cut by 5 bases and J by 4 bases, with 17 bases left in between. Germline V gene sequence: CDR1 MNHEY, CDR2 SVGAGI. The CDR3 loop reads CASSLIGRKRTGELFF. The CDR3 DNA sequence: TGTGCCAGCAGTCTCATCGGACGGAAGCGCACCGGGGAGCTGTTTTTT.

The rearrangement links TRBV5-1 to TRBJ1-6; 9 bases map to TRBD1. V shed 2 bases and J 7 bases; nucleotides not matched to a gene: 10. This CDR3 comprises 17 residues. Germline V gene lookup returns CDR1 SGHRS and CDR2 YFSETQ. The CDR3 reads CASSLSSGQGENSPLHF. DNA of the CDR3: TGCGCCAGCAGCTTAAGTTCGGGACAGGGTGAAAATTCACCCCTCCACTTT.

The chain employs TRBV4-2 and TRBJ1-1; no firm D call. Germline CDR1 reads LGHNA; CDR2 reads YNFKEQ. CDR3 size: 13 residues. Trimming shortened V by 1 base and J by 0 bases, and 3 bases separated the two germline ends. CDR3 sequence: CASSQVLNTEAFF. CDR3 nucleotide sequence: TGTGCCAGCAGCCAAGTCTTGAACACTGAAGCTTTCTTT.

The CDR3 reads CASSLAGAYGYTF. CDR3 bases: TGTGCCAGCAGTTTGGCAGGGGCCTATGGCTACACCTTC. The J gene is TRBJ1-2, the V gene TRBV12-3 or TRBV12-4; tentatively, D is TRBD1 (6 bases). The V and J ends lost 3 bases and 4 bases respectively, with 9 bases between them. The CDR3 runs 13 residues.

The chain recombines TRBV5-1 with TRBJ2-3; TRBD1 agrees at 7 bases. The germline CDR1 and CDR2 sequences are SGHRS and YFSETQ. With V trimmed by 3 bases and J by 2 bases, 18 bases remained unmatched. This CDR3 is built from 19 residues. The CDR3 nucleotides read TGCGCCAGCAGCTACAGGGGAAGGCAGTACGTAGGGTCCACAGATACGCAGTATTTT. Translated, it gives CASSYRGRQYVGSTDTQYF.

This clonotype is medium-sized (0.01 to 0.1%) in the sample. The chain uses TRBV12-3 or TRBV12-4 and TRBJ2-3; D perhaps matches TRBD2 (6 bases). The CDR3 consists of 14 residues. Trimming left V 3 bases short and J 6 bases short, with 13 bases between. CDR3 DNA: TGTGCCAGCAGTTTGGGCGGGGTAGGGGATACGCAGTATTTT. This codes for CASSLGGVGDTQYF.

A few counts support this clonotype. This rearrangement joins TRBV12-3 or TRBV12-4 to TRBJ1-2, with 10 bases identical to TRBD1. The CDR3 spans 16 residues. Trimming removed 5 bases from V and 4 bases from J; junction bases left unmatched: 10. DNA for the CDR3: TGTGCCAGCAGTCTCGAAAAGACAGGGGGCAGCTATGGCTACACCTTC. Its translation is CASSLEKTGGSYGYTF.

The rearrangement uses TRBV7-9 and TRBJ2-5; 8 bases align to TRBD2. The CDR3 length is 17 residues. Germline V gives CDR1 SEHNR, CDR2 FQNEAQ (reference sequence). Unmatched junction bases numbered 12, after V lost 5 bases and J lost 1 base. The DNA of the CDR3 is TGTGCCAGCAGCCCCTTCCGGGGACTAGGGACCCAAGAGACCCAGTACTTC. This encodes CASSPFRGLGTQETQYF. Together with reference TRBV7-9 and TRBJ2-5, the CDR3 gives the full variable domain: DTGVSQNPRHKITKRGQNVTFRCDPISEHNRLYWYRQTLGQGPEFLTYFQNEAQLEKSRLLSDRFSAERPKGSFSTLEIQRTEQGDSAMYLCASSPFRGLGTQETQYFGPGTRLLVL.

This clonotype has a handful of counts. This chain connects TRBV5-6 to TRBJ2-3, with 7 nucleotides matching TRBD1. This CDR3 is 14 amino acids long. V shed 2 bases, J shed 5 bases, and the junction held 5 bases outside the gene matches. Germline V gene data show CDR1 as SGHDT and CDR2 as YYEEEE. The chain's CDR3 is CASSLDRAGDTQYF. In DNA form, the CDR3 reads TGTGCCAGCAGCTTAGACAGGGCCGGAGATACGCAGTATTTT.

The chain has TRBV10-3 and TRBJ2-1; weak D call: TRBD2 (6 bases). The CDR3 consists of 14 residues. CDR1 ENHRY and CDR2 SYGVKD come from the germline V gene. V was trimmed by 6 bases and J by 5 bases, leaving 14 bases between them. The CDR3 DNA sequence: TGTGCCATCAGCGGGTCTAGCGCAAACAATGAGCAGTTCTTC. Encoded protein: CAISGSSANNEQFF.

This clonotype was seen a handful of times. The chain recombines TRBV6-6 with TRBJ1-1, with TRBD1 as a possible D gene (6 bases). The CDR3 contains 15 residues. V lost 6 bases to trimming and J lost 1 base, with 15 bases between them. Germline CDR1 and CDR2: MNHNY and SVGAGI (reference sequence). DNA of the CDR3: TGTGCCAGCAGACCCCCGGGACATACGAACACTGAAGCTTTCTTT. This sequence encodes CASRPPGHTNTEAFF.

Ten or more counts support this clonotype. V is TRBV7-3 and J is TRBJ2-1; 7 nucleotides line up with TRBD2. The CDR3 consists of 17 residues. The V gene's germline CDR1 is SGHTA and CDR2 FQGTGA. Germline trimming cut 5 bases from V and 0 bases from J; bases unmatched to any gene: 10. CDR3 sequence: CASSPHQAGPSYNEQFF. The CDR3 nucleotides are TGTGCCAGCAGCCCACACCAAGCGGGGCCCTCCTACAATGAGCAGTTCTTC.

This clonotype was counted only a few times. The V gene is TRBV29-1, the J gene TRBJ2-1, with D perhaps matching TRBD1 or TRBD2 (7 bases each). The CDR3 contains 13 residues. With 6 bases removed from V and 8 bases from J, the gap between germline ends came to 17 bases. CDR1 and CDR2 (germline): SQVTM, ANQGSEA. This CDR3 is CSVWGQGGDEQFF. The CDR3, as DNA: TGCAGCGTCTGGGGGCAGGGGGGGGATGAGCAGTTCTTC.

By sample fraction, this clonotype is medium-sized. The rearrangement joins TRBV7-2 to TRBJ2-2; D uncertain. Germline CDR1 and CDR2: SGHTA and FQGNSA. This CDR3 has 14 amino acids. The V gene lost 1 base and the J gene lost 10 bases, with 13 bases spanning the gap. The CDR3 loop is CASSLVALGTELFF. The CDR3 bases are TGTGCCAGCAGCTTAGTGGCGCTAGGAACGGAGCTGTTTTTT.